The 16 T cell receptor beta chains below come from one sample, sequenced in a study of T cells after yellow fever vaccination. TCRdb redid the calling of the 5' RACE reads with MiXCR, one entry per CDR3 protein. This table holds 68,000 or so distinct CDR3 sequences, roughly 7.4% found once. Here the sequenced sample was CD8+ T cells sorted from PBMCs, taken 15 days after the yellow fever booster vaccination. The receptors were gathered from a man aged 25 to 45 who received the YFV17D yellow fever vaccine.

At least ten counts were recorded for this clonotype. The chain carries TRBV7-9 and TRBJ2-7; D is possibly TRBD1 (6 bases). V lost 10 bases, J lost 5 bases, and 12 bases lay in between. The CDR3 is 11 residues long. Germline V CDR1 and CDR2: SEHNR, FQNEAQ (reference sequence). The DNA for the CDR3 is TGTGCCATAAACAGGGCGCACGAGCAGTACTTC. It codes for CAINRAHEQYF.

There are many counts of this clonotype. The gene calls are TRBV7-9 and TRBJ2-7, with 12 positions matching TRBD2. This CDR3 contains 15 residues. V lost 6 bases and J lost 6; bases outside the gene matches: 9. Germline V CDR1 and CDR2: SEHNR, FQNEAQ (reference sequence). CDR3 protein: CASSQTSGSILEQYF. The CDR3 region has the DNA TGTGCCAGCAGTCAGACTAGCGGGAGTATTCTCGAGCAGTACTTC.

V is TRBV2 and J is TRBJ1-5, with a weak D call TRBD1 (5 bases). CDR3 length: 16 amino acids. Per the germline V gene, CDR1 is SNHLY and CDR2 is FYNNEI. Trimming pared 6 bases from V and 2 bases from J, leaving 17 bases between. CDR3 coding DNA: TGTGCCAGCAGACCGTCAGACACAGGAGGCAATCAGCCCCAGCATTTT. Protein sequence: CASRPSDTGGNQPQHF.

J is TRBJ1-5 and V is TRBV13; D uncertain. The germline gives CDR1 PRHDT, CDR2 FYEKMQ (reference sequence). This CDR3 has 12 residues. The ends were cut back, 6 bases at V and 2 bases at J, with 5 bases in the middle. The CDR3 DNA reads as TGTGCCAGCAGGTTTGGCAATCAGCCCCAGCATTTT. Translation: CASRFGNQPQHF.

This clonotype came up many times. The chain uses TRBV7-9 and TRBJ2-1; no clear D. The germline V and J ends were trimmed by 4 bases and 3 bases, with 13 bases remaining between them. CDR1 is SEHNR, CDR2 FQNEAQ, per germline (reference sequence). The length of the CDR3 is 15 residues. The CDR3 region is CASSYSPWNYNEQFF. CDR3 DNA: TGTGCCAGCAGCTACAGCCCCTGGAACTACAATGAGCAGTTCTTC.

This clonotype was counted many times. The rearrangement uses TRBV10-2 and TRBJ2-1; 14 nucleotides align to TRBD2. Germline CDR1 WSHSY, CDR2 SAAADI. The length of the CDR3 is 17 residues. With 4 bases clipped from V and 6 bases from J, the junction kept 8 bases outside the gene matches. The CDR3 coding sequence is TGCGCCAGCAGTGGTACCCCGACTAGCGGGAGGGCCAATGAGCAGTTCTTC. This codes for CASSGTPTSGRANEQFF.

This clonotype was picked up many times. The chain employs TRBV28 and TRBJ2-3; D possibly corresponds to TRBD2 (6 bases). Looked up from germline, CDR1 is MDHEN and CDR2 is SYDVKM. The CDR3 has 17 residues. The V end lost 6 bases, the J end lost 7 bases, and 26 bases lay between the germline ends. The CDR3 protein is CASSPNEMLAGRHTQYF. CDR3 in DNA: TGTGCCAGCAGCCCCAACGAAATGCTGGCGGGACGACATACGCAGTATTTT.

This clonotype showed up many times. The chain is built from TRBV20-1 and TRBJ2-7; no clear D gene. V was shortened by 4 bases and J by 3 bases, with 7 bases between the two germline ends. The germline V gene encodes CDR1 DFQATT and CDR2 SNEGSKA (reference sequence). The CDR3 sequence is 11 residues long. This chain's CDR3 is CSAISVYEQYF. The CDR3 nucleotides read TGCAGTGCTATCTCCGTCTACGAGCAGTACTTC.

This clonotype has ten or more counts. The genes are TRBV28 and TRBJ2-7; tentatively, D is TRBD1 or TRBD2 (5 bases each). From germline, CDR1 is MDHEN and CDR2 SYDVKM. This CDR3 has 14 residues. Trimming shortened V by 7 bases and J by 6 bases, and 19 bases separated the two germline ends. The chain's CDR3 is CASTARQSGGEQYF. CDR3 nucleotides: TGTGCCAGCACTGCTAGACAGTCCGGAGGCGAGCAGTACTTC.

This clonotype was detected many times. This chain joins TRBV29-1 and TRBJ2-2, with D tentatively TRBD2 (6 bases). CDR3 size: 11 residues. V lost 7 bases and J lost 5, with 8 bases in between. Per the germline V gene, CDR1 is SQVTM and CDR2 is ANQGSEA. CDR3 nucleotide sequence: TGCAGCGCAGGGACTACCGGGGAGCTGTTTTTT. Its translation is CSAGTTGELFF.

This clonotype was seen many times. The chain links TRBV7-9 to TRBJ2-7; 9 bases are shared with TRBD1. The V gene's germline CDR1 is SEHNR and CDR2 FQNEAQ (reference sequence). V gave up 5 bases and J gave up 4 bases; unmatched junction bases: 3. The CDR3 has 13 residues. Here the CDR3 reads CASSPDRGYEQYF. Here the CDR3 DNA reads TGTGCCAGCAGCCCGGACAGGGGATACGAGCAGTACTTC.

This clonotype appeared many times. The chain has TRBV20-1 and TRBJ2-3, with 8 bases lining up with TRBD2. The ends lost 6 bases at V and 5 bases at J; junction bases unmatched: 16. There are 16 residues in the CDR3. Germline V gives CDR1 DFQATT, CDR2 SNEGSKA (reference sequence). CDR3 protein: CSAPGGVSRELDTQYF. For the CDR3, the DNA is TGCAGTGCACCCGGGGGGGTCTCGCGGGAATTAGATACGCAGTATTTT.

The genes are TRBV5-4 and TRBJ2-7, with D perhaps TRBD1 or TRBD2 (5 bases each). This CDR3 spans 19 amino acids. Trimming shortened V by 0 bases and J by 1 base, and 23 bases separated the two germline ends. CDR1 is SGHNT and CDR2 is YYREEE in the germline V gene (reference sequence). The CDR3 DNA sequence: TGTGCCAGCAGCTTGGCCCTGGGGGAAATTCTGGGGCGGTCCTACGAGCAGTACTTC. Its protein is CASSLALGEILGRSYEQYF.

This clonotype was seen repeatedly, ten times or more. This chain connects TRBV6-2 or TRBV6-3 to TRBJ2-1, with 9 bases matching TRBD2. The germline CDR1 and CDR2 sequences are MNHEY and SVGEGT. This CDR3 has 16 amino acids. V was pared by 2 bases and J by 12 bases, with 14 bases of the junction left unmatched. DNA for the CDR3: TGTGCCAGCAGTTACCCAGCCGGGACTAGCAGACGGGGGCAGTTCTTC. It specifies CASSYPAGTSRRGQFF.

This clonotype came up many times. CDR3 bases: TGTGCCAGCAGCTTCTCATTCGGGGAGCTGTTTTTT. Translated: CASSFSFGELFF. V is TRBV7-8 and J is TRBJ2-2, with D uncertain. Germline lookup yields CDR1 SGHVS and CDR2 FQNEAQ. V was cut by 3 bases and J by 7 bases, with 6 bases left in between. This CDR3 has 12 amino acids.

This clonotype was detected many times. The chain recombines TRBV7-6 with TRBJ1-1; tentatively, D is TRBD1 (5 bases). The CDR3 contains 15 residues. The V and J ends lost 5 bases and 0 bases respectively, with 13 bases between them. Germline assignment: CDR1 SGHVS and CDR2 FNYEAQ. CDR3 residues: CASSTAGPMNTEAFF. CDR3 DNA sequence: TGTGCCAGCAGCACAGCGGGGCCTATGAACACTGAAGCTTTCTTT.